This T cell receptor beta chain was observed in a study of radiotherapy plus CTLA-4 blockade in lung cancer. About the study: Objective response was observed in roughly a sixth of patients, and disease control in roughly 30%. Whole-study results and caveats: Together with interferon-beta, which increased in serum after radiation, early dynamic changes in blood T cell clones were reportedly the best predictors of response. Tumor-origin TCR clones grew in blood after radiotherapy plus ipilimumab.

Lung cancer patients with chemo-refractory metastatic non-small-cell disease were given focal radiation plus CTLA-4 blockade with ipilimumab. Only in-frame clones appear in the TCRdb table, and some are missing; sequencing was by immunoSEQ multiplex PCR. The data hold tens of thousands of clones, with around 68% observed a single time. Notes on this clone: Its matching antigen is unknown.

Germline CDR1 reads SNHLY; CDR2 reads FYNNEI. Trimming removed 6 bases from V and 0 bases from J; junction bases left unmatched: 7. CDR3 length: 15 amino acids. The clonotype originates from a human donor with non-small cell lung cancer whose response to radiotherapy plus ipilimumab could not be evaluated. The chain carries TRBV2 and TRBJ2-7; 8 nucleotides line up with TRBD1. Specimen: peripheral blood, collected from a patient treated with radiotherapy plus ipilimumab. The CDR3 DNA follows: TGTGCCAGCAGATTACAGGGGGTGGGCTCCTACGAGCAGTACTTC. Translation: CASRLQGVGSYEQYF.